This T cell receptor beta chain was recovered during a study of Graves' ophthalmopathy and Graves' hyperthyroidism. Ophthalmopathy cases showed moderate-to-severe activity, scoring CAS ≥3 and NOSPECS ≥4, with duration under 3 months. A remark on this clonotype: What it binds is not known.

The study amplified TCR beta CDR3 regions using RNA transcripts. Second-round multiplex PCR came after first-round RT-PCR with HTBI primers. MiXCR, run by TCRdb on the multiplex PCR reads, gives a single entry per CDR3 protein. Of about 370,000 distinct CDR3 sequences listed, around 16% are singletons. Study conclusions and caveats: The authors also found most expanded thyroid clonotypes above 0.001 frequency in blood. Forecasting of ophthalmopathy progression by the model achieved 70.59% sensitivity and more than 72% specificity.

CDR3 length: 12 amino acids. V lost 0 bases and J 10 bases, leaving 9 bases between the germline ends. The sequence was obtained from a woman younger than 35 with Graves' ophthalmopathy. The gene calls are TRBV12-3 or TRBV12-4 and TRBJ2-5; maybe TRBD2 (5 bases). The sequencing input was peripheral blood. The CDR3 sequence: CASSLARTYQYF. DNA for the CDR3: TGTGCCAGCAGTTTAGCGCGGACTTACCAGTACTTC.